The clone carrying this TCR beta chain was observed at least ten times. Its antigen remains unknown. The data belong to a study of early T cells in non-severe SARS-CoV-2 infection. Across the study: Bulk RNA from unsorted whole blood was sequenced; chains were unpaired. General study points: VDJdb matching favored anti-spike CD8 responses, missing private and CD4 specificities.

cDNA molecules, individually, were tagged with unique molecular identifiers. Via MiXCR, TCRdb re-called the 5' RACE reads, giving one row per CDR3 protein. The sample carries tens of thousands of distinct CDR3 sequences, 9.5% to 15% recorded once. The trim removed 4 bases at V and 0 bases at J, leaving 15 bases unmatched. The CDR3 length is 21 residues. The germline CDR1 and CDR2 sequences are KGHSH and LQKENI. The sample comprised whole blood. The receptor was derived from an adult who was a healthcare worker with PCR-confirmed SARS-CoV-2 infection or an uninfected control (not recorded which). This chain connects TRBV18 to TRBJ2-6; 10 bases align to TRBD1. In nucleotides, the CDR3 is TGTGCCAGCTCACTCCGGATGGGTGGACAGGGGGACCGCTCTGGGGCCAACGTCCTGACTTTC. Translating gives CASSLRMGGQGDRSGANVLTF. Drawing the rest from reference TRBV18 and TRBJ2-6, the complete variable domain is NAGVMQNPRHLVRRRGQEARLRCSPMKGHSHVYWYRQLPEEGLKFMVYLQKENIIDESGMPKERFSAEFPKEGPSILRIQQVVRGDSAAYFCASSLRMGGQGDRSGANVLTFGAGSRLTVL.